A selection of T cell receptor beta chains follows, all from one sample in a study of cytomegalovirus exposure and HLA in healthy donors. Profiled with immunoSEQ multiplex PCR; TCRdb holds only in-frame clones, not every one. The table shows 55,000 to 80,000 clones, with 95% occurring only once. Sequencing used PBMCs. These receptors all stem from a woman between 18 and 29 years old in good health and CMV-seropositive. Each CDR3 is given with its conserved first and last residue. The D gene is left open where the match is weak. Rows may omit the clone size; those that give it use once, few, many or a size class.

j_call: TRBJ1-5
clone_size: -
v_call: TRBV28
d_call: -
cdr3_aa: CASSKGREGQPQHF
cdr3_nt: TGTGCCAGCAGCAAGGGTCGGGAAGGTCAGCCCCAGCATTTT

j_call: TRBJ2-3
clone_size: -
v_call: TRBV27
d_call: TRBD2
cdr3_aa: CASSVLAVTSTDTQYF
cdr3_nt: TGTGCCAGCAGTGTGCTAGCGGTAACTAGCACAGATACGCAGTATTTT

j_call: TRBJ1-1
clone_size: -
v_call: TRBV25-1
d_call: -
cdr3_aa: CASSSGGRTEAFF
cdr3_nt: TGTGCCAGCAGTTCCGGGGGTAGAACTGAAGCTTTCTTT

j_call: TRBJ1-2
clone_size: -
v_call: TRBV7-2
d_call: -
cdr3_aa: CASSLPDRPRGYTF
cdr3_nt: TGTGCCAGCAGCTTACCCGACAGGCCCCGGGGCTACACCTTC

j_call: TRBJ1-2
clone_size: -
v_call: TRBV27
d_call: TRBD1
cdr3_aa: CASSFYQGQGSVGYTF
cdr3_nt: TGTGCCAGCAGTTTCTACCAGGGACAGGGGAGTGTCGGCTACACCTTC

j_call: TRBJ1-5
clone_size: -
v_call: TRBV6-1
d_call: TRBD1
cdr3_aa: CASSDLGQAQPQHF
cdr3_nt: TGTGCCAGCAGTGACCTGGGACAGGCTCAGCCCCAGCATTTT

j_call: TRBJ1-2
clone_size: -
v_call: TRBV4-3
d_call: -
cdr3_aa: CASSQGGGLLDGYTF
cdr3_nt: TGCGCCAGCAGCCAAGGTGGGGGCCTCCTTGATGGCTACACCTTC

j_call: TRBJ1-1
clone_size: -
v_call: TRBV28
d_call: TRBD1
cdr3_aa: CASSYGPRQGATEAFF
cdr3_nt: TGTGCCAGCAGTTATGGTCCCCGACAGGGGGCCACTGAAGCTTTCTTT

j_call: TRBJ2-7
clone_size: -
v_call: TRBV27
d_call: TRBD1
cdr3_aa: CASSSTGTGVVFEQYF
cdr3_nt: TGTGCCAGCAGTTCCACCGGGACAGGGGTTGTGTTCGAGCAGTACTTC

j_call: TRBJ2-7
clone_size: once
v_call: TRBV30
d_call: -
cdr3_aa: CAWSARLDEQYF
cdr3_nt: TGTGCCTGGAGTGCGAGACTAGATGAACAGTACTTC

j_call: TRBJ2-7
clone_size: -
v_call: TRBV11-2
d_call: TRBD2
cdr3_aa: CASSDQRGGTYEQYF
cdr3_nt: TGTGCCAGCAGTGATCAGCGGGGGGGGACCTACGAGCAGTACTTC

j_call: TRBJ2-4
clone_size: -
v_call: TRBV5-1
d_call: TRBD2
cdr3_aa: CASSLGLAGNSLAKNIQYF
cdr3_nt: TGCGCCAGCAGCTTGGGACTAGCGGGGAATTCTCTAGCCAAAAACATTCAGTACTTC

j_call: TRBJ2-7
clone_size: -
v_call: TRBV5-1
d_call: -
cdr3_aa: CASSPSGSYEQYF
cdr3_nt: TGCGCCAGCAGCCCCTCGGGGTCCTACGAGCAGTACTTC

j_call: TRBJ1-2
clone_size: -
v_call: TRBV4-3
d_call: TRBD1
cdr3_aa: CASSPFRQGTNYGYTF
cdr3_nt: TGCGCCAGCAGCCCATTTAGACAGGGTACTAACTATGGCTACACCTTC

j_call: TRBJ2-1
clone_size: -
v_call: TRBV5-4
d_call: TRBD2
cdr3_aa: CASSFYLAGGSSYNEQFF
cdr3_nt: TGTGCCAGCAGCTTCTACCTAGCGGGGGGGAGCTCCTACAATGAGCAGTTCTTC

j_call: TRBJ2-1
clone_size: -
v_call: TRBV9
d_call: -
cdr3_aa: CASSVEGWGRLSYNEQFF
cdr3_nt: TGTGCCAGCAGCGTAGAGGGTTGGGGGCGACTTTCCTACAATGAGCAGTTCTTC

j_call: TRBJ2-3
clone_size: -
v_call: TRBV6-1
d_call: -
cdr3_aa: CASRGDTDTQYF
cdr3_nt: TGTGCCAGCAGGGGAGACACAGATACGCAGTATTTT

j_call: TRBJ1-5
clone_size: -
v_call: TRBV7-2
d_call: -
cdr3_aa: CASSSQGGQPQHF
cdr3_nt: TGTGCCAGCAGCTCGCAGGGCGGCCAGCCCCAGCATTTT

j_call: TRBJ1-6
clone_size: -
v_call: TRBV6-1
d_call: TRBD1
cdr3_aa: CASSGPGQGNSPLHF
cdr3_nt: TGTGCCAGCAGCGGGCCGGGACAGGGGAATTCACCCCTCCACTTT

j_call: TRBJ1-1
clone_size: -
v_call: TRBV5-6
d_call: -
cdr3_aa: CASTFLKGAGNTEAFF
cdr3_nt: TGTGCCAGCACCTTTCTTAAGGGAGCGGGAAACACTGAAGCTTTCTTT

j_call: TRBJ2-7
clone_size: -
v_call: TRBV7-2
d_call: TRBD2
cdr3_aa: CASSISGGNVYEQYF
cdr3_nt: TGTGCCAGCAGTATTAGCGGGGGGAACGTCTACGAGCAGTACTTC

j_call: TRBJ2-1
clone_size: -
v_call: TRBV5-1
d_call: -
cdr3_aa: CASSLGLGANNEQFF
cdr3_nt: TGCGCCAGCAGCTTGGGTTTGGGAGCAAACAATGAGCAGTTCTTC

j_call: TRBJ1-1
clone_size: -
v_call: TRBV18
d_call: TRBD1
cdr3_aa: CASSPQGGNTEAFF
cdr3_nt: TGTGCCAGCTCACCGCAGGGGGGGAACACTGAAGCTTTCTTT

j_call: TRBJ2-5
clone_size: -
v_call: TRBV27
d_call: -
cdr3_aa: CASSLLQGETQYF
cdr3_nt: TGTGCCAGCAGTCTTTTGCAGGGAGAGACCCAGTACTTC

j_call: TRBJ1-1
clone_size: -
v_call: TRBV7-3
d_call: -
cdr3_aa: CASSQNPNTEAFF
cdr3_nt: TGTGCCAGCAGCCAGAACCCGAACACTGAAGCTTTCTTT